This record looks at one TCR beta chain sequence and its context. Its antigen remains unknown. The data were taken from a study of blood T cells in healthy people across ages. On the study more broadly: Every two T cells gave about one barcoded beta molecule via template switching.

General observations from the study: There were more naive CD4+ cells and higher diversity in long-lived donors than in aged donors. The study found TCR beta diversity correlated strongly with naive T cell percentage.

Next came a second PCR, run for roughly 6 to 11 cycles, which used a sample-barcoded 5' primer along with a J-beta primer mix. Each of the samples gave a minimum of 2.5 million paired-end reads that contained CDR3. Each CDR3 protein gets one entry after TCRdb re-called the 5' RACE reads with MiXCR. The table shows about a million distinct CDR3 sequences, with about 51% occurring only once. The V end was cut by 5 bases, the J end by 5 bases, with 33 bases between. CDR3 length: 20 residues. Germline values: CDR1 SEHNR, CDR2 FQNEAQ (reference sequence). Sequenced input: blood. The V and J genes are TRBV7-9 and TRBJ2-5; a possible D gene is TRBD2 (5 bases). This sequence was found in a woman aged 55-69 years in good health. The CDR3 here is CASSRRIIGVGIKMWETQYF. The CDR3 DNA sequence: TGTGCCAGCAGCCGTAGAATAATCGGTGTCGGGATCAAAATGTGGGAGACCCAGTACTTC.